This TCR beta chain was obtained from a study of blood T cells in healthy people across ages. Germline values: CDR1 MNHNY, CDR2 SVGAGI (reference sequence). The CDR3 runs to 13 residues. J was trimmed by 6 bases and V by 10 bases; bases with no gene match: 7. Primed by a sample-barcoded 5' primer and a J-beta primer mix, a second PCR proceeded for about 6 to 12 cycles. MiXCR, applied by TCRdb to the 5' RACE reads, yields one record per CDR3 protein. This table holds over a million distinct CDR3 sequences, roughly two fifths found once. The chain couples TRBV6-6 to TRBJ2-2; 8 bases are shared with TRBD1. Sequences were obtained from blood. The sequence derives from a woman between 18 and 30 years old in good health. CDR3: CATLTGVPGELFF. The CDR3 coding sequence is TGTGCCACCCTGACAGGGGTCCCCGGGGAGCTGTTTTTT.